This TCR beta chain stems from a study of T cells in Graves' hyperthyroidism and ophthalmopathy. Patients with uncontrolled infections, other autoimmune diseases, pregnancy or lactation were excluded. The CDR3 consists of 17 residues. Trimming left V 4 bases short and J 6 bases short, with 23 bases between. From germline, CDR1 is SGDLS and CDR2 YYNGEE. Amplified TCR beta CDR3 regions came from RNA transcripts. With the HTBI primer set, the TCR CDR3 went through a first round of RT-PCR. TCRdb re-called the multiplex PCR reads with MiXCR, one entry per CDR3 protein. The sample contains about 740,000 distinct CDR3 sequences, around 13% of which appear only once.

The receptor's source is a woman aged 18-29 years with Graves' hyperthyroidism. The sequencing sample was made of blood. The rearrangement uses TRBV9 and TRBJ2-1, with a possible D match to TRBD1 (6 bases). Written as DNA, the CDR3 is TGTGCCAGCAGCTCGTATACCGGTGCCAGGGGAATCAATGAGCAGTTCTTC. Residues: CASSSYTGARGINEQFF.